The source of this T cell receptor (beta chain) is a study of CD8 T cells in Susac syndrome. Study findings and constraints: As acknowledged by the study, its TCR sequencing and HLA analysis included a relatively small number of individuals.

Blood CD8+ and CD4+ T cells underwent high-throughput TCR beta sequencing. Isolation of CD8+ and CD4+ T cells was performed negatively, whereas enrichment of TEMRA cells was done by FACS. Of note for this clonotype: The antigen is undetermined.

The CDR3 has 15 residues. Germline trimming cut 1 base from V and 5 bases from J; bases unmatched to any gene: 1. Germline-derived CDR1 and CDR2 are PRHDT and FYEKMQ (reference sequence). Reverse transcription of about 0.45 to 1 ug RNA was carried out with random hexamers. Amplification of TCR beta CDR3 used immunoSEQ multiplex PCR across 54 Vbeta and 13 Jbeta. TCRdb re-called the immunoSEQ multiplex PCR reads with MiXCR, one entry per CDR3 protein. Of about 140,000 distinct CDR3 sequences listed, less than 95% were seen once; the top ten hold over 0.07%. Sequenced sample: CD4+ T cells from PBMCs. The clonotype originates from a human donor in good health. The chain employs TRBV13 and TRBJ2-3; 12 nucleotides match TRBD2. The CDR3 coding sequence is TGTGCCAGCAGCTTAGTGACTAGCGGGAGAGATACGCAGTATTTT. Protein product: CASSLVTSGRDTQYF.